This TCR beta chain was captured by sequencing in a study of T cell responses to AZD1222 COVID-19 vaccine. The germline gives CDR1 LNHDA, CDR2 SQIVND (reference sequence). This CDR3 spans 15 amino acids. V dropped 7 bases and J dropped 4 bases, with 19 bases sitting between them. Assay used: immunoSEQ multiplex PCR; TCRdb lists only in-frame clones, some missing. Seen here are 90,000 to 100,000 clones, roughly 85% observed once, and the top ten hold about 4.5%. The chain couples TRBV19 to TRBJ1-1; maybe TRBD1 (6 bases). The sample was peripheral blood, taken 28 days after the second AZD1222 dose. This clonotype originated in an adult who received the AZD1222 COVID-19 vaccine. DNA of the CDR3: TGTGCCAGTAAAAAGGGGGAGGTGAAGAGCACTGAAGCTTTCTTT. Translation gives CASKKGEVKSTEAFF.